The rows below give T cell receptor beta chains drawn from one sample of a study of blood T cell repertoires in COVID-19. Assay used: immunoSEQ multiplex PCR; TCRdb lists only in-frame clones, some missing. This sample has around 100,000 clones; 85% to 90% occur once, and the top ten carry roughly 5%. Sequenced material: peripheral blood. The receptor source for this set is a human donor in a cohort sampled during active COVID-19. CDR3s include the opening cysteine and the closing phenylalanine or tryptophan. The D gene is left open where the match is weak. Only part of the rows carry a size: once, few, many, or a class if the clone is expanded.

CDR3 length | J gene | D gene | clone size | V gene | CDR3 DNA | CDR3 protein
14 | TRBJ2-5 | - | - | TRBV5-1 | TGCGCCAGCTCGAGACTAGACAGCTCAGAGACCCAGTACTTC | CASSRLDSSETQYF
15 | TRBJ2-1 | - | - | TRBV2 | TGTGCCAGCAGGGCGCAGGGCTACACCTACAATGAGCAGTTCTTC | CASRAQGYTYNEQFF
14 | TRBJ1-5 | - | - | TRBV3-1/TRBV3-2 | TGTGCCAGCAGCCCAAAGAGCCGAAATCAGCCCCAGCATTTT | CASSPKSRNQPQHF
15 | TRBJ2-7 | - | - | TRBV11-2 | TGTGCCAGCAGCTTAACCCAGGGGGGTTCCTACGAGCAGTACTTC | CASSLTQGGSYEQYF
19 | TRBJ2-2 | TRBD2 | once | TRBV6-1 | TGTGCCAGCAGTGGTGGGACTAGCGGGAGGGCCAGGTACACCGGGGAGCTGTTTTTT | CASSGGTSGRARYTGELFF
14 | TRBJ2-7 | - | - | TRBV18 | TGTGCCAGCTCACCACGAGGGCCGCCCACCGAGCAGTACTTC | CASSPRGPPTEQYF
15 | TRBJ1-5 | - | once | TRBV5-1 | TGCGCCAGCAGCTTCTCTGGGGCAGGAAATCAGCCCCAGCATTTT | CASSFSGAGNQPQHF
16 | TRBJ1-4 | - | - | TRBV7-6 | TGTGCCAGCAGCCATCAGACAGGAAATACTAATGAAAAACTGTTTTTT | CASSHQTGNTNEKLFF
12 | TRBJ2-1 | - | once | TRBV10-3 | TGTGCCATCAGTGAGTCAAAGGGGTGGCAGTTCTTC | CAISESKGWQFF
16 | TRBJ2-5 | TRBD1 | once | TRBV4-1 | TGCGCCAGCAGCCAAGACAGGGGGCTAAACCAAGAGACCCAGTACTTC | CASSQDRGLNQETQYF
14 | TRBJ1-1 | - | - | TRBV6-4 | TGTGCCAGCAGTGACGGCAGGGAGGGGACTGAAGCTTTCTTT | CASSDGREGTEAFF